The rows below give T cell receptor beta chains drawn from one sample of a study of Ad26.COV2.S vaccination and SARS-CoV-2 variants. Sequencing used immunoSEQ multiplex PCR; TCRdb keeps in-frame clones, though not all of them. There are about 350,000 clones in the sample; around 88% occur only once, and around 4.5% lies in the top ten. This material consisted of peripheral blood, taken in a trial of Ad26.COV2.S vaccine versus placebo. Receptor source: a person between 18 and 59 years old who received the Ad26.COV2.S COVID-19 vaccine or a placebo. Each CDR3 is given with its conserved first and last residue. D genes are given only for firm matches. The listing skips clone size in some rows; elsewhere it reads once, few, many or a size class.

CDR3 length	clone size	J gene	V gene	D gene	CDR3 DNA	CDR3 protein
18	NA	TRBJ1-3	TRBV7-9	NA	TGTGCCAGCAGTTCCGACCAACGGGGGTTACCCTCTGGAAACACCATATATTTT	CASSSDQRGLPSGNTIYF
15	NA	TRBJ2-1	TRBV7-3	TRBD1	TGTGCCAGCAGCCCGGGGACAGGGGGATTTGCTGAGCAGTTCTTC	CASSPGTGGFAEQFF
14	NA	TRBJ1-1	TRBV2	NA	TGTGCCAGCAGTCCTTCCGATATGAACACTGAAGCTTTCTTT	CASSPSDMNTEAFF
15	NA	TRBJ2-2	TRBV6-4	NA	TGTGCCAGCAGTGACCGTGGGTGGGACACCGGGGAGCTGTTTTTT	CASSDRGWDTGELFF
14	NA	TRBJ1-1	TRBV6-5	NA	TGTGCCAGCAGAGAGGACAACGTAAAGACTGAAGCTTTCTTT	CASREDNVKTEAFF
13	NA	TRBJ2-1	TRBV21-1	NA	TGTGCCAGCAGGTGGGACATAATCAATGAGCAGTTCTTC	CASRWDIINEQFF
13	NA	TRBJ2-1	TRBV4-3	NA	TGCGCCAGCAGCCCCCGGACCTTCAATGAGCAGTTCTTC	CASSPRTFNEQFF
15	NA	TRBJ2-5	TRBV18	NA	TGTGCCAGCTCACCACCCGACAGACTGTTTGAGACCCAGTACTTC	CASSPPDRLFETQYF
17	few	TRBJ2-1	TRBV15	TRBD2	TGTGCCACCAGCAGAGATCCGAGCGGGGGGTCCTACAATGAGCAGTTCTTC	CATSRDPSGGSYNEQFF
15	NA	TRBJ2-7	TRBV11-3	NA	TGTGCCAGCAGCTTTGGGAGTCACCCGCTCTACGAGCAGTACTTC	CASSFGSHPLYEQYF
15	NA	TRBJ2-1	TRBV5-1	NA	TGCGCCAGCAGCTTGGCTCCTGGCGGTAACAATGAGCAGTTCTTC	CASSLAPGGNNEQFF
14	NA	TRBJ1-2	TRBV9	NA	TGTGCCAGCAGTGGAAGAGCGGATAACTATGGCTACACCTTC	CASSGRADNYGYTF
15	NA	TRBJ2-7	TRBV7-2	NA	TGTGCCAGCAGCTTCCGCAGAGTGAACTCCTACGAGCAGTACTTC	CASSFRRVNSYEQYF
16	once	TRBJ1-5	TRBV15	TRBD1	TGTGCCACCAGCAGAGTTTCCGGGACAGGGAATCAGCCCCAGCATTTT	CATSRVSGTGNQPQHF
14	once	TRBJ2-7	TRBV5-5	NA	TGTGCCAGCAGCTTGACGGAAATAGCCTACGAGCAGTACTTC	CASSLTEIAYEQYF
15	NA	TRBJ2-1	TRBV7-8	TRBD2	TGTGCCAGCAGTACTAGCGGGGTGTCCTACAATGAGCAGTTCTTC	CASSTSGVSYNEQFF
14	few	TRBJ2-7	TRBV10-1	TRBD2	TGCGCCAGCAGTGTGGCTAGCGGGGGCTACGAGCAGTACTTC	CASSVASGGYEQYF
17	NA	TRBJ2-3	TRBV7-2	TRBD2	TGTGCCAGCAGCATGAAGACTAGCGGGGGCAACACAGATACGCAGTATTTT	CASSMKTSGGNTDTQYF
14	NA	TRBJ2-5	TRBV28	TRBD1	TGTGCCAGCACCAAAGGGACGCGACAGGGGACCCAGTACTTC	CASTKGTRQGTQYF
18	NA	TRBJ1-2	TRBV15	TRBD1	TGTGCCACCAGCTTTCGACCGGGACAGGGAATCCCTAACTATGGCTACACCTTC	CATSFRPGQGIPNYGYTF
17	NA	TRBJ2-6	TRBV7-2	TRBD1	TGTGCCAGCAGCTCGGGACAGGGGTTGAGGGGGGCCAACGTCCTGACTTTC	CASSSGQGLRGANVLTF
13	NA	TRBJ2-1	TRBV27	NA	TGTGCCAGCAGTTTATCCCAATACAATGAGCAGTTCTTC	CASSLSQYNEQFF
15	NA	TRBJ2-3	TRBV10-3	NA	TGTGCCATCAGTGACAAAACCACGACCCTAGATACGCAGTATTTT	CAISDKTTTLDTQYF
14	NA	TRBJ1-6	TRBV6-1	NA	TGTGCCAGCAGTGAAGAGCCAGGTCTATCACCCCTCCACTTT	CASSEEPGLSPLHF
14	NA	TRBJ2-7	TRBV10-2	NA	TGCGCCAGCAGCACGTTAGGGGGTAACTACGAGCAGTACTTC	CASSTLGGNYEQYF
19	few	TRBJ2-6	TRBV23-1	NA	TGCGCCAGCAGTCAATCCCGGACGCATCACTCCTCTGGGGCCAACGTCCTGACTTTC	CASSQSRTHHSSGANVLTF
13	NA	TRBJ2-7	TRBV10-2	NA	TGCGCCAGCAGTGATCGAGCTGCCAACGAGCAGTACTTC	CASSDRAANEQYF
15	NA	TRBJ2-1	TRBV5-1	NA	TGCGCCAGCAGCCCCTCGGGGCGGGGCTACAATGAGCAGTTCTTC	CASSPSGRGYNEQFF
16	NA	TRBJ2-3	TRBV7-2	TRBD2	TGTGCCAGCAGCTTAAACCCAGCGGGGGTTACTGATACGCAGTATTTT	CASSLNPAGVTDTQYF
14	NA	TRBJ1-1	TRBV6-6	NA	TGTGCCAGCAGCACCAGGGGAGTAGGCACTGAAGCTTTCTTT	CASSTRGVGTEAFF
16	NA	TRBJ2-3	TRBV12-5	TRBD2	TGTGCTAGTGGCATCCCGGGACTAGCGGGAGTAAATACGCAGTATTTT	CASGIPGLAGVNTQYF
13	once	TRBJ2-1	TRBV5-1	NA	TGCGCCAGCAGCTTGGACGGCTACAATGAGCAGTTCTTC	CASSLDGYNEQFF
19	NA	TRBJ2-5	TRBV5-4	TRBD1	TGTGCCAGCAGCTTGTGGACAGGGGGCGCGAAAAGACGGCAAGAGACCCAGTACTTC	CASSLWTGGAKRRQETQYF
15	NA	TRBJ2-1	TRBV28	TRBD2	TGTGCCAGCAGTATAGGGACTAGCGGGAGTCATGAGCAGTTCTTC	CASSIGTSGSHEQFF
13	NA	TRBJ2-1	TRBV11-2	NA	TGTGCCAGCAGCTTAGTAAGATCCAATGAGCAGTTCTTC	CASSLVRSNEQFF
17	NA	TRBJ2-1	TRBV10-3	NA	TGTGCCATCAGTGAGGCGATGGTAGGTATTATAAACAATGAGCAGTTCTTC	CAISEAMVGIINNEQFF
13	NA	TRBJ2-5	TRBV11-2	NA	TGTGCCAGCAGTTTTCACCAGCAAGAGACCCAGTACTTC	CASSFHQQETQYF
16	NA	TRBJ2-1	TRBV4-1	TRBD2	TGCGCCAGCAGCCAAGGGCCAGCGGGAGGCTACAATGAGCAGTTCTTC	CASSQGPAGGYNEQFF
14	NA	TRBJ2-3	TRBV9	TRBD2	TGTGCCAGCAGCGCTAGCGGGTTCACAGATACGCAGTATTTT	CASSASGFTDTQYF
13	NA	TRBJ2-7	TRBV30	NA	TGTGCCTGGAATCGGGACGGGACCTACGAGCAGTACTTC	CAWNRDGTYEQYF
13	NA	TRBJ1-2	TRBV9	NA	TGTGCCAGCAGCGTCGGGAGATACTATGGCTACACCTTC	CASSVGRYYGYTF
13	NA	TRBJ2-1	TRBV30	NA	TGTGCCTGGAGTGTTCCCCCACAGCTCAAACAGTTCTTC	CAWSVPPQLKQFF
17	NA	TRBJ2-1	TRBV7-2	TRBD1	TGTGCCAGCAGCTTATTGACAGGGGGCGCCTCCTACAATGAGCAGTTCTTC	CASSLLTGGASYNEQFF
14	NA	TRBJ2-5	TRBV5-1	TRBD2	TGCGCCAGCAGCATTAGCGGGAGTGGGGAGACCCAGTACTTC	CASSISGSGETQYF
17	NA	TRBJ2-7	TRBV4-1	TRBD2	TGCGCCAGCAGCCAAAGCGAGCTAGCGGGGGGGGCCTACGAGCAGTACTTC	CASSQSELAGGAYEQYF
13	few	TRBJ1-1	TRBV28	TRBD1	TGTGCCAGCACAACCGGGACAGACACTGAAGCTTTCTTT	CASTTGTDTEAFF
15	NA	TRBJ2-1	TRBV9	TRBD2	TGTGCCAGCAGCGCGGGGGGGAATAGCGGAAGAGAGCAGTTCTTC	CASSAGGNSGREQFF
14	NA	TRBJ1-1	TRBV13	NA	TGTGCCAGCAGCTTAGGAAGAGTGAGAAGTGGAGCTTTCTTT	CASSLGRVRSGAFF
13	once	TRBJ2-5	TRBV27	NA	TGTGCCAGCAGGAGACAGGCCCAAGAGACCCAGTACTTC	CASRRQAQETQYF
16	NA	TRBJ2-7	TRBV4-1	NA	TGCGCCAGCAGCCAAGAGGGCCCCCCAGATCTGGACGAGCAGTACTTC	CASSQEGPPDLDEQYF